This is a list of T cell receptor beta chains from one sample in a study of regulatory T cells in long-lasting Graves disease. One entry per CDR3 protein results from TCRdb running MiXCR on the multiplex PCR reads. The sample shows hundreds of thousands of distinct CDR3 sequences, 14% to 15% of them seen only once. The same data also contributed to another study, on T cells in Graves' hyperthyroidism and ophthalmopathy.

The starting material was peripheral blood mononuclear cells (PBMCs), obtained at new diagnosis, from a patient treated with antithyroid drugs. The source of these receptors is a woman aged 40-49 years with Graves disease. Both conserved end residues are part of each CDR3. The order of the fields is V gene, clone size, CDR3 protein. Not every row has a clone size; where given, it reads once, few, many or a size class.

>TRBV28|many
CASGAEGRSHTGELFF
>TRBV6-2/TRBV6-3|many
CASSYQDTGELFF
>TRBV5-4|many
CASSLYRVETQYF
>TRBV7-6|few
CASSLLGGSVADTQYF
>TRBV20-1|NA
CSASVRPYEQYF
>TRBV6-1|NA
CASYGTTKHGYTF
>TRBV11-1|many
CASSLGLDEETQYF
>TRBV18|many
CASSPPLAVTDTQYF
>TRBV11-2|many
CASSHPPKWRSYEQYF
>TRBV9|few
CASSVAGTGSNEQYF
>TRBV20-1|few
CSARAGVRVSGKTYNEQFF
>TRBV12-3/TRBV12-4|few
CASSQREGGIGYTF
>TRBV15|NA
CATSANAPAVSKNIQYF
>TRBV20-1|few
CSARTGAGTEAFF
>TRBV10-3|many
CAISEWNSGTPGELFF
>TRBV3-1|many
CASSQLWDTQYF